One and the same sample provided the 2 T cell receptor beta chains below, sequenced in a study of blood T cells in healthy people across ages. A second PCR, run for about 7 to 11 cycles, used a sample-barcoded 5' primer plus a J-beta primer mix. TCRdb used MiXCR to reprocess the 5' RACE reads, holding one entry per CDR3 protein. The profile shows hundreds of thousands of distinct CDR3 sequences, more than 20% of them singletons. Sequencing was performed on blood. These receptors all come from a man between 65 and 80 years old in good health.

This clonotype was observed at least ten times. The V and J genes are TRBV6-5 and TRBJ2-1, with D unresolved. Germline V gene lookup returns CDR1 MNHEY and CDR2 SVGAGI. The length of the CDR3 is 11 residues. The ends were cut back, 6 bases at V and 4 bases at J, with 4 bases in the middle. CDR3 residues: CASRQYNEQFF. CDR3 in DNA: TGTGCCAGCAGACAGTACAATGAGCAGTTCTTC.

This clonotype was recorded a few times. One end of the junction does not line up with germline, which may come from a read error. The rearrangement joins TRBV12-3 or TRBV12-4 to TRBJ2-7, with TRBD1 identical over 7 bases. The CDR3 totals 12 residues. CDR3 residues: CAGSLGQHEQYF. The CDR3 DNA follows: TGTGCCGGCAGCCTGGGACAGCACGAGCAGTACTTC.